This T cell receptor beta chain derives from a study of T cells after yellow fever vaccination. The V gene lost 2 bases and the J gene lost 3 bases, with 8 bases spanning the gap. Looked up from germline, CDR1 is MNHNY and CDR2 is SVGAGI (reference sequence). CDR3 length equals 14 residues. This clonotype has at least ten counts. From the 5' RACE reads, TCRdb called clonotypes with MiXCR, one entry per CDR3 protein. Of about 240,000 distinct CDR3 sequences listed, approximately 3.6% are singletons. The receptor comes from a young man who received the YFV17D yellow fever vaccine. The V and J genes are TRBV6-6 and TRBJ1-5; a weak D match, TRBD1 (5 bases). The starting material was PBMCs, obtained 15 days after the yellow fever booster vaccination. The CDR3 loop is CASSYGGFNQPQHF. CDR3 DNA sequence: TGTGCCAGCAGTTACGGGGGGTTCAATCAGCCCCAGCATTTT.